This T cell receptor (beta chain) is from a study of T cell responses to AZD1222 COVID-19 vaccine. The table came from immunoSEQ multiplex PCR; TCRdb's copy has only in-frame clones and leaves some out. The sample has 100,000 or so clones, around 91% seen once; the top ten hold roughly 5%. Study conclusions and caveats: In all cases, repertoires were sampled only after the peak T cell response. Nearly half of spike-specific TCRs reportedly go after variant regions that carry no mutations. Vaccine-associated CD4 TCRs ranged over spike, dominating at 160-218 and 743-854.

This clone is a singleton in its sample. The target antigen is unknown. The V gene lost 4 bases and the J gene lost 2 bases, with 7 bases spanning the gap. The germline gives CDR1 SGHRS, CDR2 YFSETQ. The CDR3 contains 12 residues. This specimen was peripheral blood, taken 28 days after the second AZD1222 dose. This chain connects TRBV5-1 to TRBJ2-7, with D hard to call. The TCR was taken from an adult who received the AZD1222 COVID-19 vaccine. For the CDR3, the DNA is TGCGCCAGCAGCCAAGGAACCTACGAGCAGTACTTC. This codes for CASSQGTYEQYF.